This TCR beta chain was found in a study of tumor-infiltrating lymphocytes in primary liver carcinoma. In the study overall: Staging placed the tumors at T1-T3 N0M0, and they measured about 4 to 10 cm across.

Making TCR beta cDNA involved around 520 ng total RNA and a constant-region primer. A slightly modified ARM-PCR protocol with three nested multiplex PCR rounds produced these TCR beta libraries. A C-beta reverse primer was combined with TRBV1-TRBV30 forward primers in the first two PCR rounds, and each round had 9 to 10 cycles. MiXCR, run by TCRdb on the multiplex PCR reads, gives a single entry per CDR3 protein. The sample carries approximately 45,000 distinct CDR3 sequences, about three quarters recorded once. Extraction of RNA together with DNA used about 17-34 mg of unsorted bulk tissue. The CDR3 runs to 14 residues. Germline V gives CDR1 ENHRY, CDR2 SYGVKD. Concerning this clonotype: Mismatch with germline at one junction end may stem from a read error.

This clonotype was sampled from a man in his forties with primary liver carcinoma and hepatitis B virus infection. Sequenced sample: liver tumor tissue from sampling region 2. Indicated subset: tumor region T2, inferior pole. The chain has TRBV10-3 and TRBJ1-1; 8 bases line up with TRBD1. The CDR3, as DNA: TGTGCCGTCAGCGGACAGGGTCTGAACATTGAAGCTTTCTTT. Its translation is CAVSGQGLNIEAFF.